A single sample is the source of the 21 T cell receptor beta chains below, sequenced in a study of T cell responses to AZD1222 COVID-19 vaccine. Using immunoSEQ multiplex PCR, the repertoire was profiled, and TCRdb retains in-frame clones only, with some absent. The profile shows about 89,000 clones, about nine tenths of them singletons. Source: peripheral blood, taken 28 days after the second AZD1222 dose. These receptors all stem from an adult who received the AZD1222 COVID-19 vaccine.

In its sample, this clone was seen a few times. The rearrangement links TRBV10-1 to TRBJ1-4; 8 bases are shared with TRBD1. J lost 10 bases, V lost 6 bases, and 13 bases had no gene match. Germline CDR1 WNHNN, CDR2 SYGVQD (reference sequence). The CDR3 contains 15 residues. The CDR3 coding sequence is TGCGCCAGCAGACCCATGGGACAGGTCTCCGGAAAACTGTTTTTT. This encodes CASRPMGQVSGKLFF.

This rearrangement joins TRBV5-1 to TRBJ2-7, with 7 nucleotides matching TRBD2. This CDR3 is 15 amino acids long. Germline-derived CDR1 and CDR2 are SGHRS and YFSETQ. V lost 4 bases to trimming and J lost 0 bases; unmatched junction nucleotides: 7. CDR3 residues: CASSHSGGASYEQYF. In DNA, the CDR3 is TGCGCCAGCAGCCACTCGGGGGGAGCCTCCTACGAGCAGTACTTC.

The chain is built from TRBV5-1 and TRBJ1-2; the D is unclear. This CDR3 is 15 amino acids long. V was shortened by 0 bases and J by 2 bases, with 11 bases between the two germline ends. Per the germline V gene, CDR1 is SGHRS and CDR2 is YFSETQ. CDR3 coding DNA: TGCGCCAGCAGCTTGGTCCCCACTACCAACTATGGCTACACCTTC. Translation gives CASSLVPTTNYGYTF.

The CDR3 DNA follows: TGCGCCAGCAGCATCGAAAGGACACCGAACACTGAAGCTTTCTTT. This sequence encodes CASSIERTPNTEAFF. The chain combines TRBV5-1 with TRBJ1-1, with a tentative D call TRBD1 (5 bases). The germline V gene encodes CDR1 SGHRS and CDR2 YFSETQ. Trimming stripped 4 bases from V and 1 base from J, with 14 bases between. The CDR3 length is 15 residues.

The chain carries TRBV2 and TRBJ2-7; the D is unclear. V was trimmed by 7 bases and J by 6 bases, leaving 16 bases between them. From germline, CDR1 is SNHLY and CDR2 FYNNEI. This CDR3 has 13 amino acids. This chain's CDR3 is CASTRLSFSEQYF. DNA of the CDR3: TGTGCCAGCACCAGACTCTCGTTTTCCGAGCAGTACTTC.

CDR3 residues: CASRPGGRRFGYTF. Here the CDR3 DNA reads TGTGCCAGTAGACCAGGGGGCAGAAGATTTGGCTACACCTTC. V and J are TRBV19 and TRBJ1-2; 8 bases fit TRBD1. The CDR3 consists of 14 residues. V lost 6 bases, J lost 7 bases, and 10 bases stayed unmatched. Germline assignment: CDR1 LNHDA and CDR2 SQIVND (reference sequence). Full variable domain (rest looked up from reference TRBV19 and TRBJ1-2): DGGITQSPKYLFRKEGQNVTLSCEQNLNHDAMYWYRQDPGQGLRLIYYSQIVNDFQKGDIAEGYSVSREKKESFPLTVTSAQKNPTAFYLCASRPGGRRFGYTFGSGTRLTVV.

The genes are TRBV28 and TRBJ1-2, with 9 positions matching TRBD1. The germline gives CDR1 MDHEN, CDR2 SYDVKM. The V segment lost 5 bases and the J segment 4 bases; nucleotides outside the gene matches: 5. The CDR3 has 14 amino acids. DNA of the CDR3: TGTGCCAGCAGTCTCACAGGGGGCGCCTATGGCTACACCTTC. This codes for CASSLTGGAYGYTF.

This clone was observed a single time. The chain combines TRBV5-6 with TRBJ1-2, with no clear D. The CDR3 has 12 amino acids. Per germline, CDR1 SGHDT and CDR2 YYEEEE. V lost 0 bases and J 8 bases, leaving 8 bases between the germline ends. CDR3 sequence (DNA): TGTGCCAGCAGCTTGGGAACAGCAGGCTACACCTTC. Its translation is CASSLGTAGYTF. Supplemented by reference TRBV5-6 and TRBJ1-2, the full variable domain reads DAGVTQSPTHLIKTRGQQVTLRCSPKSGHDTVSWYQQALGQGPQFIFQYYEEEERQRGNFPDRFSGHQFPNYSSELNVNALLLGDSALYLCASSLGTAGYTFGSGTRLTVV.

The gene calls are TRBV6-5 and TRBJ2-3; 8 nucleotides match TRBD1. V was pared by 3 bases and J by 5 bases, with 4 bases of the junction left unmatched. CDR1 is MNHEY, CDR2 SVGAGI, per germline. The CDR3 covers 14 residues. The CDR3, as DNA: TGTGCCAGCAGTTATGCCGGACAGGGAGATACGCAGTATTTT. Its protein product is CASSYAGQGDTQYF.

The chain recombines TRBV7-2 with TRBJ1-1, with D hard to call. The germline V gene encodes CDR1 SGHTA and CDR2 FQGNSA. Trimming took off 1 base at V and 3 bases at J, with 12 bases between the two ends. This CDR3 comprises 15 residues. CDR3 loop: CASSLVRVYDTEAFF. The CDR3 region has the DNA TGTGCCAGCAGCTTAGTACGGGTATATGACACTGAAGCTTTCTTT. Full variable domain (missing parts from reference TRBV7-2 and TRBJ1-1): GAGVSQSPSNKVTEKGKDVELRCDPISGHTALYWYRQSLGQGLEFLIYFQGNSAPDKSGLPSDRFSAERTGGSVSTLTIQRTQQEDSAVYLCASSLVRVYDTEAFFGQGTRLTVV.

V gene TRBV28 combines with J gene TRBJ1-1, with a weak D call TRBD1 (6 bases). Between the trimmed V and J ends, which lost 6 bases and 4 bases, there was a span of 15 bases. The CDR3 covers 14 residues. Germline-derived CDR1 and CDR2 are MDHEN and SYDVKM. This CDR3 is CASSRRGASTEAFF. DNA for the CDR3: TGTGCCAGCAGCCGGAGGGGGGCAAGCACTGAAGCTTTCTTT.

The V and J genes are TRBV21-1 and TRBJ1-1. TRBV21-1 is a pseudogene segment. The CDR3 runs to 14 residues. For the CDR3, the DNA is TGTGCCAGCAGCAAACCTGGAGGGAACGCTGAAGCTTTCTTT. Translating gives CASSKPGGNAEAFF.

The chain combines TRBV10-3 with TRBJ1-4, with D perhaps TRBD1 (6 bases). From germline, CDR1 is ENHRY and CDR2 SYGVKD. V dropped 3 bases and J dropped 8 bases, with 13 bases sitting between them. This CDR3 is 14 amino acids long. CDR3 in amino acids: CAISEQGGAEKLFF. CDR3 nucleotide sequence: TGTGCCATCAGTGAACAGGGAGGAGCGGAAAAACTGTTTTTT.

The chain couples TRBV19 to TRBJ1-1; D remains ambiguous. CDR3 length equals 12 residues. Germline V gene sequence: CDR1 LNHDA, CDR2 SQIVND (reference sequence). The V and J ends lost 5 bases and 7 bases respectively, with 11 bases between them. The CDR3 region has the DNA TGTGCCAGTAGTCAACACACAAGTGAAGCTTTCTTT. Translation: CASSQHTSEAFF.

The count of this clone is one. The chain combines TRBV25-1 with TRBJ1-6; 9 nucleotides align to TRBD1. The length of the CDR3 is 16 residues. Unmatched junction bases numbered 8, after V lost 4 bases and J lost 7 bases. From germline, CDR1 is MGHDK and CDR2 SYGVNS. DNA of the CDR3: TGTGCCAGCAGTGGGAGGACAGGGGAGGGCAATTCACCCCTCCACTTT. It translates to CASSGRTGEGNSPLHF.

This chain links TRBV7-9 with TRBJ2-6; the match to TRBD1 covers 8 bases. Per the germline V gene, CDR1 is SEHNR and CDR2 is FQNEAQ (reference sequence). Trimming removed 6 bases from V and 0 bases from J; junction bases left unmatched: 10. The CDR3 is 18 residues long. CDR3 sequence (DNA): TGTGCCAGCAGTCGGCCCCAGGGGGCCGCCTCTGGGGCCAACGTCCTGACTTTC. This translates into CASSRPQGAASGANVLTF.

This chain connects TRBV30 to TRBJ1-5, with a possible D match to TRBD1 (5 bases). This CDR3 has 15 amino acids. Between the trimmed V and J ends, which lost 7 bases and 4 bases, there was a span of 20 bases. The germline CDR1 and CDR2 sequences are GTSNPN and SVGIG (reference sequence). The CDR3 sequence is CALGEGGSLNQPQHF. The CDR3, as DNA: TGTGCCTTGGGGGAGGGAGGAAGCCTAAATCAGCCCCAGCATTTT.

This chain links TRBV25-1 with TRBJ2-7; D possibly matches TRBD1 or TRBD2 (6 bases each). CDR1 and CDR2 from the germline V gene are MGHDK and SYGVNS. This CDR3 comprises 12 residues. Trimming removed 4 bases at V and 7 bases at J, with 11 bases between. In DNA form, the CDR3 reads TGTGCCAGCAGTGGGGGGGCGGGAGAGCAGTACTTC. Translation gives CASSGGAGEQYF.

The V gene is TRBV5-1, the J gene TRBJ2-5; tentative D call: TRBD2 (6 bases). This CDR3 comprises 14 residues. Germline CDR1 and CDR2: SGHRS and YFSETQ. Trimming cost V 4 bases and J 3 bases, with 13 bases left between them. CDR3 nucleotides: TGCGCCAGCAGCCCTTTTGGGAGGAAAGAGACCCAGTACTTC. As protein: CASSPFGRKETQYF. The full variable domain, completed using reference TRBV5-1 and TRBJ2-5, is KAGVTQTPRYLIKTRGQQVTLSCSPISGHRSVSWYQQTPGQGLQFLFEYFSETQRNKGNFPGRFSGRQFSNSRSEMNVSTLELGDSALYLCASSPFGRKETQYFGPGTRLLVL.

The chain recombines TRBV7-2 with TRBJ1-2, with D uncertain. Trimming left V 1 base short and J 9 bases short, with 18 bases between. The length of the CDR3 is 15 residues. CDR1 and CDR2 from the germline V gene are SGHTA and FQGNSA. CDR3 in amino acids: CASSLGKGSSNRYTF. CDR3 nucleotide sequence: TGTGCCAGCAGCTTAGGCAAAGGGAGTAGCAATCGCTACACCTTC.

This rearrangement joins TRBV6-5 to TRBJ2-7; D call uncertain. Germline CDR1 is MNHEY and CDR2 is SVGAGI. Between the trimmed V and J ends, which lost 2 bases and 1 base, there was a span of 9 bases. This CDR3 is 14 amino acids long. This chain's CDR3 is CASSYRQESYEQYF. In DNA form, the CDR3 reads TGTGCCAGCAGTTACCGGCAGGAGTCCTACGAGCAGTACTTC.